This TCR beta chain was identified during a study of TIL therapy for anti-PD-1-resistant metastatic lung cancer. Study details: Tumor harvest preceded PD-1/PD-L1 blockade, followed by nivolumab treatment. Patients had a median age of around 56 years (range about 35-80).

A word on this clone: Its antigen is undetermined.

Time point denoted: pre-treatment sample, taken before nivolumab and TIL therapy. The libraries were made with immunoSEQ v3. The repertoire was sequenced with immunoSEQ multiplex PCR; TCRdb's copy has only in-frame clones and lacks some. The table includes 50,000 to 65,000 clones, 80% to 90% detected once. Findings of the study overall: Infused TIL clonotypes partially replaced the baseline blood repertoire, then decayed over months.

This TCR was sampled from a person aged 25 to 80 with non-small cell lung cancer. The material sequenced was blood, taken at baseline.

CDR3 DNA: TGTGCCAGTAACCCGGGGGGCTACCAAGAGACCCAGTACTTC. Residues: CASNPGGYQETQYF. V and J are TRBV19 and TRBJ2-5; possible D gene TRBD2, 7 bases. Germline V CDR1 and CDR2: LNHDA, SQIVND (reference sequence). Trimming took 7 bases from V and 0 from J, leaving 12 bases between them. CDR3 length: 14 residues.